The 29 T cell receptor beta chains below were found in one sample sequenced in a study of molecular identifiers for immune sequencing clone quantification (dated by TCRdb to the late 2010s). Library construction relied on PCR. The data were produced on an Illumina HiSeq 4000. TCRdb trimmed public reads at Q25 via fastp, called clones via MiXCR and kept in-frame beta chains. Every entry covers one CDR3 protein and lists the most common genes and DNA from its rows. Across this sample there are hundreds of thousands of distinct CDR3 sequences, with over 20% seen only once. About 0.81% of the sample comes from the top ten. Specimen: naive CD8+ T cells from blood, with Jurkat cell RNA spiked in. The intended sense of this specimen's cell subset or site label: FACS-sorted CD8+CD4-CCR7+CD45RA+ naive T cells. The receptors come from a human donor in good health. Some libraries in this study had Jurkat cell RNA spiked in.

This clonotype was recorded many times. The rearrangement links TRBV5-6 to TRBJ2-3; maybe TRBD2 (6 bases). CDR3 length: 17 amino acids. Between the trimmed V and J ends, which lost 4 bases and 4 bases, there was a span of 22 bases. Germline assignment: CDR1 SGHDT and CDR2 YYEEEE. In DNA, the CDR3 is TGTGCCAGCAGCCCTGGATTGGGACTCGAGGGCGCAGATACGCAGTATTTT. This codes for CASSPGLGLEGADTQYF.

This clonotype was seen a single time. A much larger clone lies one base from this, so it may be a read error. The J gene is TRBJ2-7, the V gene TRBV27; no definite D call. The CDR3 length is 13 residues. Looked up from germline, CDR1 is MNHEY and CDR2 is SMNVEV (reference sequence). The CDR3, as DNA: TGTGCCAGCAGTTCGGGCCCGAACAACGAGCTGTACTTC. It codes for CASSSGPNNELYF.

This clonotype was seen only a few times. CDR3: CASSLSTDYEQYF. The DNA of the CDR3 is TGTGCCAGCAGTTTATCGACAGACTACGAGCAGTACTTC. The chain couples TRBV27 to TRBJ2-7; possibly TRBD1 for D (5 bases). Trimming stripped 0 bases from V and 3 bases from J, with 6 bases between. This CDR3 is built from 13 residues. Germline V gene sequence: CDR1 MNHEY, CDR2 SMNVEV (reference sequence).

This clonotype showed up many times. The CDR3 region is CASSRAVSGYEQYF. Written as DNA, the CDR3 is TGCGCCAGCAGCCGGGCCGTTAGTGGGTACGAGCAGTACTTC. J is TRBJ2-7 and V is TRBV4-3; D is uncertain. CDR1 and CDR2 from the germline V gene are LGHNA and YSLEER. Trimming removed 4 bases at V and 4 bases at J, with 14 bases between. CDR3 length: 14 residues.

This clonotype was seen repeatedly, ten times or more. DNA of the CDR3: TGTGCCAGCAGCCCCGCGACTAGTACCTACGAGCAGTACTTC. Its translation: CASSPATSTYEQYF. The chain carries TRBV9 and TRBJ2-7; D may be TRBD2 (6 bases). The V and J ends lost 4 bases and 2 bases respectively, with 13 bases between them. Germline CDR1 reads SGDLS; CDR2 reads YYNGEE. CDR3 length: 14 residues.

This clonotype came up many times. The chain has TRBV5-8 and TRBJ2-7, with TRBD2 as a possible D gene (5 bases). The V gene lost 3 bases and the J gene lost 3 bases, with 16 bases spanning the gap. The CDR3 is made up of 15 amino acids. Germline V lookup: CDR1 SGHTS, CDR2 YDEGEE. CDR3 nucleotides: TGTGCCAGCAGCTCATTCACATTAGCGAGCTACGAGCAGTACTTC. It is translated as CASSSFTLASYEQYF.

This clonotype appeared many times. The V call is TRBV30, the J call TRBJ1-5; D not certain. There are 15 residues in the CDR3. The V end lost 1 base, the J end lost 5 bases, and 15 bases lay between the germline ends. CDR1 and CDR2 from the germline V gene are GTSNPN and SVGIG (reference sequence). The CDR3 region has the DNA TGTGCCTGGAGTGGTGGAGGGTCGAACCATCAGCCCCAGCATTTT. The encoded protein is CAWSGGGSNHQPQHF.

This clonotype has only a few counts. The chain employs TRBV25-1 and TRBJ2-3; the D is unclear. CDR1 and CDR2 (germline): MGHDK, SYGVNS. The CDR3 extends over 16 amino acids. Trimming stripped 3 bases from V and 2 bases from J, with 15 bases between. The CDR3 sequence: CASSEAESLFTDTQYF. The CDR3 DNA follows: TGTGCCAGCAGTGAGGCAGAAAGTCTTTTCACAGATACGCAGTATTTT.

There are a few counts of this clonotype. This chain joins TRBV29-1 and TRBJ2-1, with D perhaps TRBD1 (6 bases). Germline CDR1 SQVTM, CDR2 ANQGSEA. This CDR3 contains 13 residues. The V and J ends lost 7 bases and 5 bases respectively, with 15 bases between them. The CDR3 here is CSAAPGQHNEQFF. The DNA of the CDR3 is TGCAGCGCAGCCCCGGGACAACACAATGAGCAGTTCTTC.

A remark on this clonotype: Since a much larger clone is just one base distant, this may be a read error. The CDR3 nucleotides are TGTGGCAGTAGCGAAAACCCAGGAATAGACTACGAGCAGTACTTC. Translated, it gives CGSSENPGIDYEQYF. The chain combines TRBV19 with TRBJ2-7, with D possibly matching TRBD2 (5 bases). Germline V gene sequence: CDR1 LNHDA, CDR2 SQIVND (reference sequence). This CDR3 region has 15 residues.

About this clonotype: This may be a read error: a much more frequent sequence differs by one nucleotide. The V call is TRBV27, the J call TRBJ2-3; 8 bases fit TRBD1. CDR3 length: 14 amino acids. V was pared by 10 bases and J by 4 bases, with 10 bases of the junction left unmatched. Germline values: CDR1 MNHEY, CDR2 SMNVEV (reference sequence). The CDR3 region has the DNA TGTGCCACCTGGGACAGGAGGTTAGCAGATACGCAGTATTTT. Encoded protein: CATWDRRLADTQYF.

This sequence joins TRBV28 and TRBJ2-7, with a weak D call TRBD2 (5 bases). CDR1 MDHEN and CDR2 SYDVKM come from the germline V gene. CDR3 length equals 15 residues. CDR3 in DNA: TGTGTCAGTGAGTCTTGGACTTCAGACTCCTACGAGCAGTACTTC. Its protein is CVSESWTSDSYEQYF.

Comment on this clonotype: One base away lies a much larger clone, so this may be a sequencing read error. The gene calls are TRBV20-1 and TRBJ1-2; D gene uncertain. Per the germline V gene, CDR1 is DFQATT and CDR2 is SNEGSKA (reference sequence). The CDR3 spans 15 residues. The CDR3: CSARVPGSINYGYAF. The CDR3, as DNA: TGCAGTGCTAGAGTTCCAGGATCTATCAACTATGGCTACGCCTTC.

This clonotype was recorded once. J is TRBJ2-1 and V is TRBV12-3 or TRBV12-4, with TRBD1 matching 12 bases. The junction had 10 bases not matched to a gene; V was cut back by 5 bases and J by 8 bases. The CDR3 sequence is 16 residues long. The CDR3 sequence is CASSLPGTGGLDEQFF. The DNA for the CDR3 is TGTGCCAGCAGTCTCCCCGGGACAGGGGGCCTCGATGAGCAGTTCTTC.

Concerning this clonotype itself: It may be a read error: a sequence one base away is much more abundant. V is TRBV7-9 and J is TRBJ2-2; maybe TRBD2 (5 bases). Germline CDR1 and CDR2: SEHNR and FQNEAQ (reference sequence). The CDR3 spans 16 residues. The CDR3 here is CASSFPRETNTGELVF. In DNA form, the CDR3 reads TGTGCCAGCAGCTTCCCACGAGAGACGAACACCGGGGAGCTGGTTTTT.

Notes on this clonotype: The junction departs from the called germline gene at one end, perhaps through a read error. V is TRBV7-6 and J is TRBJ1-5, with a possible D match to TRBD1 (5 bases). The CDR3 is 15 residues long. The germline V gene encodes CDR1 SGHVS and CDR2 FNYEAQ. CDR3 sequence: CASSLDLGLGQLQHF. As DNA, the CDR3 is TGTGCCAGCAGCTTAGACTTGGGGCTTGGGCAGCTCCAGCATTTT.

A note on this clonotype: This could be a read error, since a much larger clone is one nucleotide away. The chain has TRBV7-2 and TRBJ1-1; perhaps TRBD1 as D (5 bases). The CDR3 loop spans 14 amino acids. With 5 bases removed from V and 6 bases from J, the gap between germline ends came to 16 bases. Germline CDR1 and CDR2: SGHTA and FQGNSA. CDR3 amino acids: CASSAGFQDAEAFF. CDR3 DNA: TGTGCCAGCAGCGCAGGGTTTCAGGACGCTGAAGCTTTCTTT.

V gene TRBV11-2 combines with J gene TRBJ2-1, with 9 bases that match TRBD2. The V gene end was trimmed by 3 bases and the J gene end by 6 bases; junction bases not matched to a gene: 27. Germline CDR1 and CDR2: SGHAT and FQNNGV. There are 22 residues in the CDR3. In DNA form, the CDR3 reads TGTGCCAGCAGCTTCTACCGCCCCCCAGGTCCCGGGCGGCGGGGGGGCTCCAATGAGCAGTTCTTC. Protein product: CASSFYRPPGPGRRGGSNEQFF.

In regard to this clonotype: Just one base apart from a much larger clone, this may be a read error. V and J are TRBV2 and TRBJ1-2; D perhaps matches TRBD1 (5 bases). CDR1 SNHLY and CDR2 FYNNEI come from the germline V gene. The CDR3 totals 15 residues. DNA of the CDR3: TGTGCCAGCAGGGAGACAGTACAATCCTACTATGGCTACGCCTTC. Amino acids: CASRETVQSYYGYAF. Using reference TRBV2 and TRBJ1-2 for the parts outside the CDR3, the full variable domain is EPEVTQTPSHQVTQMGQEVILRCVPISNHLYFYWYRQILGQKVEFLVSFYNNEISEKSEIFDDQFSVERPDGSNFTLKIRSTKLEDSAMYFCASRETVQSYYGYAFGSGTRLTVV.

The chain links TRBV28 to TRBJ2-5; 9 positions match TRBD2. This CDR3 contains 15 residues. Germline loops: CDR1 MDHEN, CDR2 SYDVKM. The junction had 4 bases not matched to a gene; V was cut back by 1 base and J by 4 bases. CDR3 in amino acids: CASSLSGTSRETQYF. CDR3 bases: TGTGCCAGCAGTTTATCAGGGACTAGCAGAGAGACCCAGTACTTC.

In this sample, this clonotype turned up many times. The rearrangement joins TRBV15 to TRBJ2-7; D may correspond to TRBD1 or TRBD2 (6 bases each). The CDR3 is made up of 13 amino acids. Germline CDR1 and CDR2: LNHNV and YYDKDF (reference sequence). Trimming left V 5 bases short and J 5 bases short, with 13 bases between. Here the CDR3 reads CATSYTGRHEQYF. The CDR3 DNA reads TGTGCCACCAGCTATACAGGGAGGCACGAGCAGTACTTC.

J is TRBJ1-5 and V is TRBV6-1; 8 nucleotides agree with TRBD1. Germline assignment: CDR1 MNHNS and CDR2 SASEGT. The CDR3 length is 17 residues. The J segment lost 3 bases and the V segment lost 5 bases, leaving 12 bases of the junction unmatched. For the CDR3, the DNA is TGTGCCAGCAGTCCCCCCCAGGGGGCATGGGTCAATCAGCCCCAGCATTTT. Encoded protein: CASSPPQGAWVNQPQHF.

This clonotype was counted a few times. V usage is TRBV30 and J usage is TRBJ2-3; D not certain. This CDR3 is 14 amino acids long. The V end lost 3 bases, the J end lost 2 bases, and 12 bases lay between the germline ends. The V gene's germline CDR1 is GTSNPN and CDR2 SVGIG (reference sequence). The CDR3 sequence: CAWSSFAATDTQYF. The CDR3 nucleotides are TGTGCCTGGAGCTCTTTTGCGGCCACAGATACGCAGTATTTT.

This clonotype was recorded at least ten times. This chain joins TRBV5-1 and TRBJ2-7; tentative D call: TRBD1 (6 bases). Germline loops: CDR1 SGHRS, CDR2 YFSETQ. V was pared by 6 bases and J by 3 bases, with 16 bases between. The CDR3 covers 14 residues. The CDR3 sequence is CASTMEGQFYEQYF. In nucleotides, the CDR3 is TGCGCCAGCACCATGGAAGGACAGTTCTACGAGCAGTACTTC.

The V and J genes are TRBV3-1 and TRBJ2-2; D gene uncertain. Per the germline V gene, CDR1 is LGHDT and CDR2 is YNNKEL (reference sequence). The CDR3 loop spans 17 amino acids. V was shortened by 4 bases and J by 4 bases, with 19 bases between the two germline ends. This CDR3 is CASSPGVALGITGELFF. The CDR3 bases are TGTGCCAGCAGCCCCGGTGTGGCATTAGGAATCACCGGGGAGCTGTTTTTT.

This clonotype was counted at least ten times. This rearrangement joins TRBV27 to TRBJ1-2, with a tentative D call TRBD1 (6 bases). The CDR3 is made up of 15 amino acids. Germline assignment: CDR1 MNHEY and CDR2 SMNVEV (reference sequence). Trimming pared 2 bases from V and 6 bases from J, leaving 16 bases between. The CDR3 coding sequence is TGTGCCAGCAGTTTAAGAGGGCAGGGGAGCCATGGCTACACCTTC. Translated: CASSLRGQGSHGYTF.

This clonotype was seen more than once but under ten times. This rearrangement joins TRBV27 to TRBJ1-2; D uncertain. Germline loops: CDR1 MNHEY, CDR2 SMNVEV (reference sequence). The V and J ends lost 5 bases and 3 bases respectively, with 13 bases between them. CDR3 length equals 14 residues. This CDR3 reads CASSKQNSYYGYTF. The DNA of the CDR3 is TGTGCCAGCAGTAAGCAGAACTCATACTATGGCTACACCTTC.

This clonotype was counted many times. The DNA for the CDR3 is TGTGCCAGCAGCTTCAGGGGGCGCGCGATAGATACGCAGTATTTT. It translates to CASSFRGRAIDTQYF. The V and J genes are TRBV7-2 and TRBJ2-3; 8 bases are shared with TRBD1. The length of the CDR3 is 15 residues. The V gene end was trimmed by 3 bases and the J gene end by 5 bases; junction bases not matched to a gene: 7. CDR1 is SGHTA and CDR2 is FQGNSA in the germline V gene.

This clonotype was recorded many times. The rearrangement uses TRBV24-1 and TRBJ2-1; D possibly corresponds to TRBD1 (6 bases). CDR1 is KGHDR, CDR2 SFDVKD, per germline. This CDR3 is built from 15 residues. The V end lost 4 bases, the J end lost 6 bases, and 15 bases lay between the germline ends. In DNA form, the CDR3 reads TGTGCCACCAGTGAGCCAACACAGGGATCCAATGAGCAGTTCTTC. This sequence encodes CATSEPTQGSNEQFF.